These 2 T cell receptor beta chains were sequenced from one sample in a study of T-cell memory formation after mild COVID-19 (dated by TCRdb to the early 2020s). The protocol used for the library was 5' RACE. TCRdb shows the sequencer as Illumina NovaSeq 6000. Starting from the raw public reads, TCRdb applied fastp trimming at Q25, assembled clones with MiXCR and retained in-frame beta chains. Every CDR3 protein is listed once, alongside the most common genes and DNA of its rows. For this sample there are 170,000 or so distinct CDR3 sequences; 20% to 25% appear just once. Clones ranked in the top ten supply under 30% of the sample. The sequenced sample was PBMCs or a T cell subset sorted from them (not recorded which). The receptor source for this set is an adult woman who had mild COVID-19 (a few samples of this study predate the infection). The sample titles of this study are shuffled in the database, so cell type and time point are left out; the donor was told from shared clones.

The V call is TRBV10-3, the J call TRBJ2-7; TRBD2 matches at 10 bases. Germline-derived CDR1 and CDR2 are ENHRY and SYGVKD. V was pared by 3 bases and J by 4 bases, with 18 bases of the junction left unmatched. The CDR3 is 19 amino acids. CDR3 loop: CAISDYPGLAAGAGYEQYF. The CDR3 DNA reads as TGTGCCATCAGTGACTACCCTGGACTAGCGGCAGGGGCAGGGTACGAGCAGTACTTC.

The chain combines TRBV27 with TRBJ2-3; TRBD2 agrees at 7 bases. The trim removed 4 bases at V and 5 bases at J, leaving 3 bases unmatched. The length of the CDR3 is 13 residues. CDR1 is MNHEY and CDR2 is SMNVEV in the germline V gene (reference sequence). CDR3 DNA sequence: TGTGCCAGCAGTTGGGCTAGCGGAGATACGCAGTATTTT. Protein product: CASSWASGDTQYF.